The 5 T cell receptor beta chains below come from one sample, sequenced in a study of T-cell memory formation after mild COVID-19. TCRdb used MiXCR to reprocess the 5' RACE reads, holding one entry per CDR3 protein. The data show roughly 450,000 distinct CDR3 sequences, 18% seen once. Sequenced material: PBMCs or a T cell subset sorted from them (not recorded which). The receptors originated from an adult woman who had mild COVID-19 (a few samples of this study predate the infection). Cell type and time point are not known.

This rearrangement joins TRBV12-3 or TRBV12-4 to TRBJ1-1, with D perhaps TRBD1 (5 bases). V lost 5 bases, J lost 1 base, and 20 bases lay in between. The length of the CDR3 is 17 residues. The CDR3 nucleotides are TGTGCCAGCAGTCCTACTTCCTGGACATCCCCGAACACTGAAGCTTTCTTT. This gives the protein CASSPTSWTSPNTEAFF.

This clonotype was seen only a few times. The chain employs TRBV29-1 and TRBJ2-7; tentatively, D is TRBD1 or TRBD2 (5 bases each). Per germline, CDR1 SQVTM and CDR2 ANQGSEA. The CDR3 runs 16 residues. The V end was cut by 3 bases, the J end by 3 bases, with 21 bases between. The CDR3 DNA follows: TGCAGCGTTGAGGGAATAGGGGCGAGGGGAGACTACGAGCAGTACTTC. This codes for CSVEGIGARGDYEQYF.

This sequence joins TRBV7-8 and TRBJ2-3; 10 bases align to TRBD2. The CDR3 length is 16 residues. Germline V gene lookup returns CDR1 SGHVS and CDR2 FQNEAQ. The V and J ends lost 4 bases and 0 bases, in that order; junction bases with no gene match: 4. CDR3 DNA sequence: TGTGCCAGCAGCTCCCTGACTAGCGGGAGCACAGATACGCAGTATTTT. Translated, it gives CASSSLTSGSTDTQYF.

The chain recombines TRBV5-6 with TRBJ1-1; no firm D call. Trimming took off 0 bases at V and 2 bases at J, with 8 bases between the two ends. The CDR3 totals 14 residues. From germline, CDR1 is SGHDT and CDR2 YYEEEE. The chain's CDR3 is CASSLGIRNTEAFF. Written as DNA, the CDR3 is TGTGCCAGCAGCTTGGGAATTCGAAACACTGAAGCTTTCTTT.

V usage is TRBV4-3 and J usage is TRBJ2-3; 7 bases agree with TRBD2. The CDR3 has 17 amino acids. With 4 bases clipped from V and 2 bases from J, the junction kept 12 bases outside the gene matches. In germline, CDR1 is LGHNA, CDR2 YSLEER. DNA of the CDR3: TGCGCCAGCAGCCCTCAGGGACGCGGGGGACCCACAGATACGCAGTATTTT. Translation: CASSPQGRGGPTDTQYF.